This TCR beta chain was recovered during a study of T-cell reconstitution after alpha-beta-depleted transplantation in children. Study outcomes and limitations: High day-60 TCRbeta diversity in some patients came from surviving recipient T cells and thymic progenitors. Several hundred expanded graft clones reportedly gave rise to the alpha-beta T cells present about two months after transplant. One year post-transplant, T-cell counts and diversity were largely derived from T cells produced anew.

The authors prepared the TCRbeta library with unique molecular identifiers. TCRdb independently ran MiXCR on the PCR reads; one entry per CDR3 protein. Of about 78,000 distinct CDR3 sequences listed, 12% to 15% were seen once; the top ten hold 25% to 35%. The junction had 7 bases not matched to a gene; V was cut back by 6 bases and J by 7 bases. This CDR3 is built from 15 residues. This clonotype has just a few counts. Its antigen is as yet unknown. The clonotype comes from a male patient between 2 and 10 years old who had a stem cell transplant for acute lymphoblastic leukemia, so the T cells may come from the graft donor. The sample here was PBMCs, mostly from graft donor cells, taken 180 days after TCRalphabeta/CD19-depleted stem cell transplant. The chain employs TRBV12-3 or TRBV12-4 and TRBJ1-4, with 11 bases identical to TRBD1. CDR3 coding DNA: TGTGCCAGCAGACGCACCGGGACAGGGGGTGAAAAACTGTTTTTT. Residues: CASRRTGTGGEKLFF.